Sequencing of this T cell receptor beta chain was carried out in a study of early T cells in non-severe SARS-CoV-2 infection. The CDR3 spans 14 residues. V shed 0 bases and J shed 8 bases, with 13 bases lying between them. Germline loops: CDR1 DFQATT, CDR2 SNEGSKA (reference sequence). TCRdb re-called the 5' RACE reads through MiXCR, storing one row per CDR3 protein. The sample includes about 39,000 distinct CDR3 sequences, almost 7.5% of them seen just once. The material sequenced was whole blood. The rearrangement joins TRBV20-1 to TRBJ1-4; D gene ambiguous. This receptor was identified in an adult who was a healthcare worker with PCR-confirmed SARS-CoV-2 infection or an uninfected control (not recorded which). For the CDR3, the DNA is TGCAGTGCTAGAGAACTAACATTTTACGAAAAACTGTTTTTT. Amino acid sequence: CSARELTFYEKLFF.